Given below is one T cell receptor beta chain in context. Its antigen remains unknown. The data are from a study of OX40 agonist ivuxolimab in advanced cancers. Study-level information: Averaging about 60 years in age, with a range of 23 to 79, the cohort was approximately 83% male.

Sequenced by immunoSEQ multiplex PCR; TCRdb stores in-frame clones only, minus some. This sample has about 51,000 clones, with 84% found just once. V lost 5 bases, J lost 0 bases, and 11 bases lay in between. The germline gives CDR1 SEHNR, CDR2 FQNEAQ (reference sequence). The CDR3 totals 15 residues. Points from the study as a whole: The expanded peripheral T cells' antigen specificity was not determined.

The receptor comes from an adult with an advanced solid tumor such as melanoma, head and neck, liver or kidney cancer. The material was CD4+ or CD8+ T cells sorted from blood, obtained in a trial of the OX40 agonist ivuxolimab. The chain links TRBV7-9 to TRBJ1-3; D perhaps matches TRBD1 (5 bases). Here the CDR3 reads CASSPTGTSGNTIYF. The CDR3 nucleotides are TGTGCCAGCAGCCCCACGGGGACCTCTGGAAACACCATATATTTT.